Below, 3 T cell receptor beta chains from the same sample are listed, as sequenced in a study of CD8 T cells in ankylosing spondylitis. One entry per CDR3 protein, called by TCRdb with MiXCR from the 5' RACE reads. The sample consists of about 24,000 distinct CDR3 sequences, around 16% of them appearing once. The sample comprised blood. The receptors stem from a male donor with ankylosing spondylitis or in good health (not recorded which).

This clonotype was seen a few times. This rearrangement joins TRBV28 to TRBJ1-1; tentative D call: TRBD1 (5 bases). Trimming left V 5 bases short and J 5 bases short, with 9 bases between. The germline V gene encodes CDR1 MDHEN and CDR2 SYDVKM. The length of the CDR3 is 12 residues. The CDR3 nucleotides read TGTGCCAGCAGTCGGGGGAAGACTGAAGCTTTCTTT. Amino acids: CASSRGKTEAFF.

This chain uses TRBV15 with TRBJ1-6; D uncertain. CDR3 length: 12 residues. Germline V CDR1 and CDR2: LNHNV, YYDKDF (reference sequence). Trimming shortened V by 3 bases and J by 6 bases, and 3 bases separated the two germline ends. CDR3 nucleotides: TGTGCCACCAGCAGTGTTAATTCACCCCTCCACTTT. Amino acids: CATSSVNSPLHF.

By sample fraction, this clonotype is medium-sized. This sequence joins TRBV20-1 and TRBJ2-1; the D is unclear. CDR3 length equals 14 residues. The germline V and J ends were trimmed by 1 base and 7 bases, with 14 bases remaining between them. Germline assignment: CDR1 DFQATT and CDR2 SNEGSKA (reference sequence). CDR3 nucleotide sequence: TGCAGTGCTAGAGTTGGCGGTTGGGTGAATGAGCAGTTCTTC. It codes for CSARVGGWVNEQFF.